This TCR beta chain was sequenced during a study of T cell responses to AZD1222 COVID-19 vaccine. Findings of the study overall: Sampling that yielded the repertoires occurred only after the peak T cell response. As reported, nearly half of all spike-specific TCRs target variant regions that are unmutated. Only a handful of AZD1222 recipients were seropositive at baseline.

TCRdb's copy holds only in-frame clones and misses some; the assay was immunoSEQ multiplex PCR. Here the sample spans 130,000 or so clones, over 90% being singletons. Of note for this clone: No antigen is known for it.

Specimen: peripheral blood, collected on day 0 of AZD1222 vaccination. The TCR originated in an adult in good health.

The DNA for the CDR3 is TGTGCCAGCAGCTTAGTGACAGGCCTGTCCTACGAGCAGTACTTC. Its translation is CASSLVTGLSYEQYF. The chain uses TRBV13 and TRBJ2-7; weak D call: TRBD1 (6 bases). Deletions cut 1 base from V and 1 base from J, with 11 bases between. The germline V gene has CDR1 PRHDT and CDR2 FYEKMQ (reference sequence). The CDR3 runs to 15 residues.